The present entry profiles one TCR beta chain with its context. Its specificity is unknown. Trimming left V 0 bases short and J 6 bases short, with 12 bases between. This CDR3 spans 15 amino acids. Germline V CDR1 and CDR2: SGHTA, FQGNSA. The data stem from a study of beta chain features in type 1 diabetes. Study results and limitations: Naive, central memory and Treg TCRB repertoires seemed to resemble each other more closely in patients than they did in healthy donors.

Of the isolated RNA, all was reverse transcribed, and so the sequenced material was expressed TCRB transcripts. Naive, central memory and regulatory T cell samples came to a mean of approximately 3.3 million reads. The assay was immunoSEQ multiplex PCR, and TCRdb's table has in-frame clones only and misses some. The table records around 400,000 clones, 10% to 15% of them present only once. Based on CD45RO/CCR7/CD25/CD127/CD95/CD27, CD4+ regulatory, stem cell-like memory, naive and central memory cells were sorted. V and J are TRBV7-2 and TRBJ1-5; the D is unclear. The receptor was isolated from a man aged 18 to 30 in good health. Specimen: naive CD4+ T cells from blood. CDR3 residues: CASSLAAGKGQPQHF. For the CDR3, the DNA is TGTGCCAGCAGCTTAGCAGCAGGCAAAGGTCAGCCCCAGCATTTT.